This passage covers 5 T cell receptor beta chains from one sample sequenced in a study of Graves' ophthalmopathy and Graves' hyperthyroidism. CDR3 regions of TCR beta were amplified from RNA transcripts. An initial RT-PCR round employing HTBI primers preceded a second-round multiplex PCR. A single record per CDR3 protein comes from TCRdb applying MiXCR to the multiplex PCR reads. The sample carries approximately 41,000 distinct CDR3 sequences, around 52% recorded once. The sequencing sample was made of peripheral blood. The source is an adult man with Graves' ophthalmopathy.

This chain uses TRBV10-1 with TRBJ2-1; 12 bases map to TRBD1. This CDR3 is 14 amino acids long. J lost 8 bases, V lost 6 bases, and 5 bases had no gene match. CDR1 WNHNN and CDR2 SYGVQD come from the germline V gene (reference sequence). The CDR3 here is CASSRDRGRHEQFF. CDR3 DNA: TGCGCCAGCAGCCGGGACAGGGGGCGGCATGAGCAGTTCTTC.

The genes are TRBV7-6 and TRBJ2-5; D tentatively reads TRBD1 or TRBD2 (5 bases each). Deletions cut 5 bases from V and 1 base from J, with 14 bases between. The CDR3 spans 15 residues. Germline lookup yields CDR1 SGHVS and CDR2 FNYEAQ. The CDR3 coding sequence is TGTGCCAGCAGCGAGGGAGACAGACCCCAAGAGACCCAGTACTTC. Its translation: CASSEGDRPQETQYF.

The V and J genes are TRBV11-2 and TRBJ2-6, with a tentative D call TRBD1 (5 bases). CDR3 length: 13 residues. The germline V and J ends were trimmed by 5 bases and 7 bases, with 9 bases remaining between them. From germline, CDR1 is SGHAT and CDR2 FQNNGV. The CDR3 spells CASSIQGANVLTF. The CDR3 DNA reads TGTGCCAGCAGCATCCAGGGAGCCAACGTCCTGACTTTC.

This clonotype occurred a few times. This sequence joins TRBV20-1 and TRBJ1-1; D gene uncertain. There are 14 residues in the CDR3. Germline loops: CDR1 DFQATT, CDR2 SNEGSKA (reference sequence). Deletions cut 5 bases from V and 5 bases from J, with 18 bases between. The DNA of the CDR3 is TGCAGTGCTCCTAGAGTGGAGGTGGGTACTGAAGCTTTCTTT. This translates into CSAPRVEVGTEAFF.

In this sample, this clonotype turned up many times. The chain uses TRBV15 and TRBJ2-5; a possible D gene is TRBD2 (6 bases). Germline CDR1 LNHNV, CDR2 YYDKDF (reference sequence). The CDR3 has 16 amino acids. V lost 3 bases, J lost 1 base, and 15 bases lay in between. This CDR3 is CATSSPRDWLQETQYF. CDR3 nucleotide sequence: TGTGCCACCAGCAGCCCAAGGGACTGGCTCCAAGAGACCCAGTACTTC.